This T cell receptor (beta chain) was recorded in a study of PD-1 blockade in classical Hodgkin lymphoma. Study background: Intravenous nivolumab at 3 mg/kg was given to patients every 2 weeks. Study conclusions and caveats: After ASCT, patients who started nivolumab under 1 year later were excluded. Complete responders started with a diversity level that resembled newly diagnosed patients at baseline.

Looked up from germline, CDR1 is SGHAT and CDR2 is FQNNGV. The CDR3 has 13 amino acids. Brentuximab vedotin exposure varied, and every patient relapsed after autologous stem cell transplantation. Here immunoSEQ multiplex PCR was the method, and the copy in TCRdb shows in-frame clones only, minus some. The profile covers about 27,000 clones, with under 85% appearing a single time and roughly a third taken by the ten largest. As to this clone: Its specificity is not known. At one boundary the junction diverges from the germline segment, which might be a read error.

The chain recombines TRBV11-2 with TRBJ1-1, with 7 nucleotides matching TRBD1. Sequencing was performed on peripheral blood mononuclear cells (PBMCs), taken before the second cycle of nivolumab. This sequence originates from a human donor with classical Hodgkin lymphoma. The CDR3 spells CASSLAGQAVLLF. The CDR3 DNA reads as TGTGCCAGCAGCTTAGCTGGACAGGCCGTCTTGCTCTTT. The complete variable domain, with remaining parts taken from reference TRBV11-2 and TRBJ1-1, reads EAGVAQSPRYKIIEKRQSVAFWCNPISGHATLYWYQQILGQGPKLLIQFQNNGVVDDSQLPKDRFSAERLKGVDSTLKIQPAKLEDSAVYLCASSLAGQAVLLFGQGTRLTVV.